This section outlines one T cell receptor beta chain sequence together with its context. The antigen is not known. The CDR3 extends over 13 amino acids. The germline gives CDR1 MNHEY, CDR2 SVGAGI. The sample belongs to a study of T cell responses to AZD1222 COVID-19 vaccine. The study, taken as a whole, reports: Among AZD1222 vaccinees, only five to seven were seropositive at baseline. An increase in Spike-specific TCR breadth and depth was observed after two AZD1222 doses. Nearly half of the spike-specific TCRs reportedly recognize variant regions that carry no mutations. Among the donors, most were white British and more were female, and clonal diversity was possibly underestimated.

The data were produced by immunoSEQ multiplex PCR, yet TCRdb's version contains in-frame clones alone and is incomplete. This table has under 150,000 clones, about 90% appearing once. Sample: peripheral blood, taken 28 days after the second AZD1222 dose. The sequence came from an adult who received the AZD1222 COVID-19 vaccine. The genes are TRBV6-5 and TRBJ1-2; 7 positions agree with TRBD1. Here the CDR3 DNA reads TGTGCAGTACTTGGGGACAGTGCCGATGGCTACACCTTC. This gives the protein CAVLGDSADGYTF.